The TCR beta chain described here comes from a study of regulatory T cells in long-lasting Graves disease. Study-level points and caveats: When disease was persistent, TRBV28, TRBJ1-2 and TRBJ2-5 were the favored segments.

Time point: persistent/refractory GD, antithyroid drugs over 5 years with positive TRAb. The TCR library used RNA extracted from PBMCs. An endocrinology department located in Xi'an, China, was where the patients came from. Arm-PCR of CDR3 regions with iRepertoire HTBI primers generated TCR beta libraries. TCRdb called the multiplex PCR reads again in MiXCR, with one record for every CDR3 protein. This sample has under 450,000 distinct CDR3 sequences, with roughly 20% found just once. Ten or more counts support this clonotype. The target antigen is unknown. V was pared by 6 bases and J by 8 bases, with 6 bases of the junction left unmatched. This CDR3 is built from 12 residues. Germline V lookup: CDR1 GTSNPN, CDR2 SVGIG (reference sequence).

The source of this sequence is a middle-aged woman with Graves disease. The chain carries TRBV30 and TRBJ1-4; 7 positions agree with TRBD1. The sample in question was peripheral blood mononuclear cells (PBMCs), obtained when the disease was refractory, from a patient treated with antithyroid drugs. CDR3 sequence (DNA): TGTGCCTGCGAGACAGGGTTGGAAAAACTGTTTTTT. Translating gives CACETGLEKLFF. The full variable domain, its missing parts supplied by reference TRBV30 and TRBJ1-4, is SQTIHQWPATLVQPVGSPLSLECTVEGTSNPNLYWYRQAAGRGLQLLFYSVGIGQISSEVPQNLSASRPQDRQFILSSKKLLLSDSGFYLCACETGLEKLFFGSGTQLSVL.